This T cell receptor (beta chain) is from a study of vaccination effects on CD4 cells after COVID-19 (dated 2022 in TCRdb). Notes on the research overall: Across the study, the median time from the second dose to post-vaccine sampling was 72 days (range 14 to 241). In both COVID-19 convalescent patients and infection-naive vaccine recipients, the study compared SARS-CoV-2 spike-specific CD4+ TCR repertoires from before mRNA vaccination with those from after it. The full study included around ten COVID-19 convalescent patients and a handful of SARS-CoV-2-naive healthy vaccine recipients. Cultures from other donors in the study were sequenced with the Oncomine TCR Beta short-read assay on an Illumina iSeq 100.

What the work shows at the level of the full study, not this receptor alone: Among healthy vaccine recipients, nearly all vaccine-induced clones were SARS-CoV-2 mono-reactive, and only 1 of 255 was cross-reactive with common cold coronaviruses. Both infection-induced and vaccine-induced clones contracted markedly at late post-vaccination timepoints, which is consistent with waning T cell responses. The study was limited by a small number of convalescent patients, and early post-infection timepoints were lacking.

The method was the immunoSEQ multiplex PCR assay. DNA from the cultured and isolated CD4+ T cells underwent TCR beta CDR3 sequencing. Regarding the original processing steps: Non-productive TCR sequences were removed, reads were trimmed to the CDR3 region, and CDR3s of at least 7 amino acids were retained. The MANAFEST web app was used to pick out antigen-specific clonotypes by comparing their expansion in peptide wells with that in reference cultures. To count as positive, a clone had to show expansion at FDR<0.05 compared with the reference and with all other wells, an odds ratio above 5, and a frequency above 0.1% in two replicate wells. A clonotype was defined as cross-reactive if the clonotype was significantly expanded both in SARS-CoV-2 spike wells and in at least one common cold coronavirus spike condition. Levenshtein distance calculated with the stringdist R package was used to assess CDR3 similarity, and unrooted trees were constructed with ape in R 3.6.1. The table comes from immuneACCESS by way of TCRdb, which keeps in-frame sequences with V and J called. Part of the clones is missing from these tables; in studies checked, under half for an unresolved V gene and the rest for unknown reasons. The DNA gave D and trimming, while V, J and clone size come from that table. This sample holds 25,000 to 30,000 clones; 80% to 85% were observed only once. The top ten hold under 6.5% of the sample.

The junction shows trimming of 3 bases on V and 2 bases on J, plus 14 bases between the germline ends. The CDR3 runs 15 amino acids, cysteine and valine included. The kept DNA is CDR3 alone, 45 bases in frame from the first base. CDR1 and CDR2, looked up from the germline V gene, are MNHNS and SASEGT. To identify antigen-specific CD4+ T cell clonotypes by their expansion, the ViraFEST assay first stimulated PBMC with viral peptide pools and then applied TCR sequencing. After less than 13 days of culture, CD4+ T cells were isolated with the EasySep CD4+ T cell isolation kit. Participants received two doses of either the BNT162b2 or the mRNA-1273 mRNA SARS-CoV-2 vaccine. Negative nucleocapsid antibody results before and after vaccination confirmed that the healthy vaccine recipients had no prior SARS-CoV-2 infection. Over 1.5 million PBMC per well were cultured with approximately 10 ug/ml peptides in IMDM containing roughly 5% human AB serum, around 9.7 IU/ml IL-2 and gentamicin. Half of the culture medium was replaced with fresh IL-2-containing medium on days 3 and 7. Each peptide stimulation condition was cultured in triplicate wells unless otherwise noted. Using Ficoll-Paque Plus gradient centrifugation, PBMC were separated from whole blood and then either used fresh or cryopreserved at -140C. The overlapping peptide pools covered the spike proteins of SARS-CoV-2 and of the common cold coronaviruses HCoV-NL63, HCoV-OC43 and HCoV-229E. Genomic DNA was extracted from cultured CD4+ T cells with the QIAamp micro DNA kit.

In its sample, this clone was seen a few times. Its target antigen remains unknown. The sample holds no much larger clone one base away, and base qualities are not on file. The rearrangement joined TRBV6-1 to TRBJ2-7; TRBD1 is perhaps the D gene, given 5 matching bases. The clonotype comes from a human donor who received a COVID-19 vaccine. Some clones in this sample may be carry-over from other donors' samples. The specimen was CD4+ T cells from PBMCs cultured with SARS-CoV-2 spike peptides, collected after COVID-19 vaccination. The sample's cell subset or site label, in plain terms: SARS-CoV-2 spike overlapping peptide pool stimulation. Read as DNA, the sequence is TGTGCCAGCAGTGACCCAGGGTCCCCACCCTACGAGCAGTACGTC. This translates into CASSDPGSPPYEQYV.